The 26 T cell receptor beta chains in this list originate from one sample, sequenced in a study of OX40 agonist ivuxolimab in advanced cancers. Clones were sequenced by immunoSEQ multiplex PCR, and TCRdb holds only the in-frame ones, with some missing. Of under 90,000 clones in the sample, about 92% are singletons; the top ten hold around 1.9%. Material: CD4+ or CD8+ T cells sorted from blood, obtained in a trial of the OX40 agonist ivuxolimab. These receptors all come from an adult with an advanced solid tumor such as melanoma, head and neck, liver or kidney cancer.

The chain joins TRBV2 to TRBJ2-3, with TRBD2 identical over 13 bases. The CDR3 is 16 residues long. Germline V gene data show CDR1 as SNHLY and CDR2 as FYNNEI. V was clipped by 5 bases and J by 4 bases; unmatched bases: 6. The CDR3 sequence: CASSPWTSGGADTQYF. Here the CDR3 DNA reads TGTGCCAGCAGTCCTTGGACTAGCGGGGGTGCAGATACGCAGTATTTT.

This rearrangement joins TRBV12-5 to TRBJ1-4, with 11 bases lining up with TRBD1. The germline CDR1 and CDR2 sequences are LGHNT and FRNRAP. With 4 bases clipped from V and 3 bases from J, the junction kept 10 bases outside the gene matches. The CDR3 is made up of 18 amino acids. CDR3 region: CASGYRTGGAPANEKLFF. CDR3 nucleotide sequence: TGTGCTAGTGGTTATCGGACAGGGGGCGCCCCGGCTAATGAAAAACTGTTTTTT.

This chain connects TRBV6-1 to TRBJ2-5; possible D gene TRBD1, 5 bases. With 6 bases removed from V and 5 bases from J, the gap between germline ends came to 16 bases. CDR1 is MNHNS, CDR2 SASEGT, per germline. The CDR3 length is 14 residues. As DNA, the CDR3 is TGTGCCAGCAGGGGCCTCAACCAGGGTGAGACCCAGTACTTC. The encoded protein is CASRGLNQGETQYF.

The chain links TRBV5-1 to TRBJ2-1; 8 nucleotides match TRBD1. This CDR3 has 17 amino acids. CDR1 and CDR2 from the germline V gene are SGHRS and YFSETQ. With V trimmed by 1 base and J by 7 bases, 13 bases remained unmatched. CDR3 region: CASSLMIGQGPENEQFF. CDR3 nucleotides: TGCGCCAGCAGCTTGATGATCGGACAGGGACCGGAAAATGAGCAGTTCTTC.

V gene TRBV6-6 combines with J gene TRBJ2-7; 9 nucleotides match TRBD1. This CDR3 is 15 amino acids long. Germline loops: CDR1 MNHNY, CDR2 SVGAGI (reference sequence). The junction had 5 bases not matched to a gene; V was cut back by 5 bases and J by 0 bases. This CDR3 reads CASSKSTGGSYEQYF. CDR3 DNA: TGTGCCAGCAGTAAGTCGACAGGGGGCTCCTACGAGCAGTACTTC.

The V and J genes are TRBV11-3 and TRBJ2-1; TRBD2 matches 8 bases. Trimming cost V 3 bases and J 8 bases; bases outside gene matches: 9. The V gene's germline CDR1 is SGHNT and CDR2 YENEEA. The CDR3 covers 15 residues. The DNA for the CDR3 is TGTGCCAGCAGCTTCGCAAGCGGGAGCTGGGATGAGCAGTTCTTC. This translates into CASSFASGSWDEQFF.

The J gene is TRBJ2-7, the V gene TRBV7-8; 7 nucleotides align to TRBD1. V lost 1 base to trimming and J lost 2 bases; unmatched junction nucleotides: 5. The CDR3 spans 15 residues. CDR1 is SGHVS, CDR2 FQNEAQ, per germline. The CDR3 region is CASSLVDRSAYEQYF. Here the CDR3 DNA reads TGTGCCAGCAGCTTAGTGGACAGGTCCGCCTACGAGCAGTACTTC.

The chain links TRBV2 to TRBJ2-5; 9 bases agree with TRBD2. This CDR3 is built from 16 residues. CDR1 and CDR2 (germline): SNHLY, FYNNEI. V shed 6 bases, J shed 2 bases, and the junction held 10 bases outside the gene matches. The CDR3 coding sequence is TGTGCCAGCAGCGAGAGCGCGGCGGGGGGGCAAGAGACCCAGTACTTC. It codes for CASSESAAGGQETQYF. The full variable domain, completed using reference TRBV2 and TRBJ2-5, is EPEVTQTPSHQVTQMGQEVILRCVPISNHLYFYWYRQILGQKVEFLVSFYNNEISEKSEIFDDQFSVERPDGSNFTLKIRSTKLEDSAMYFCASSESAAGGQETQYFGPGTRLLVL.

In its sample, this clone was seen a few times. The chain uses TRBV19 and TRBJ1-5; D is perhaps TRBD1 (5 bases). Germline-derived CDR1 and CDR2 are LNHDA and SQIVND (reference sequence). Trimming removed 6 bases from V and 2 bases from J, with 23 bases in between. This CDR3 is 18 amino acids long. The CDR3 reads CASRLGGSPNPGNQPQHF. In nucleotides, the CDR3 is TGTGCCAGTAGGCTTGGGGGGAGCCCCAACCCAGGCAATCAGCCCCAGCATTTT.

This chain connects TRBV15 to TRBJ2-7; D may match TRBD1 or TRBD2 (6 bases each). This CDR3 has 15 amino acids. Germline loops: CDR1 LNHNV, CDR2 YYDKDF (reference sequence). V shed 5 bases and J shed 6 bases, with 20 bases lying between them. CDR3 sequence reads: CATSAGARGVCEQYF. CDR3 coding DNA: TGTGCCACCAGCGCCGGTGCGAGGGGGGTTTGCGAGCAGTACTTC.

The table lists this clone with a few counts. This chain joins TRBV11-2 and TRBJ1-1; D is undetermined. Germline CDR1 and CDR2: SGHAT and FQNNGV. The CDR3 has 11 amino acids. Trimming removed 1 base at V and 4 bases at J, with 1 base between. CDR3 sequence: CASSLVTEAFF. CDR3 sequence (DNA): TGTGCCAGCAGCTTAGTCACTGAAGCTTTCTTT.

The chain recombines TRBV10-3 with TRBJ2-5; 8 bases match TRBD2. Germline V gene data show CDR1 as ENHRY and CDR2 as SYGVKD. The CDR3 consists of 14 residues. Unmatched junction bases numbered 8, after V lost 6 bases and J lost 5 bases. The CDR3 loop reads CAIRASGGSETQYF. DNA for the CDR3: TGTGCCATCAGAGCCAGCGGGGGATCGGAGACCCAGTACTTC.

The chain is built from TRBV10-3 and TRBJ1-2, with D perhaps matching TRBD1 (5 bases). CDR1 is ENHRY and CDR2 is SYGVKD in the germline V gene. V was pared by 10 bases and J by 4 bases, with 16 bases between. The CDR3 length is 13 residues. This CDR3 reads CATAQDSLYGYTF. The CDR3, as DNA: TGTGCCACCGCCCAAGACAGCCTCTATGGCTACACCTTC.

The V gene is TRBV7-8, the J gene TRBJ2-7; the D gene is possibly TRBD1 (7 bases). CDR1 SGHVS and CDR2 FQNEAQ come from the germline V gene. Trimming left V 7 bases short and J 2 bases short, with 12 bases between. The CDR3 has 13 residues. The CDR3 sequence: CASNGRGAYEQYF. The CDR3 region has the DNA TGTGCCAGCAACGGCAGGGGGGCCTACGAGCAGTACTTC.

V is TRBV12-2 and J is TRBJ2-7; TRBD2 is the table's D call and was not checked against the DNA. TRBV12-2 is tagged as a pseudogene. CDR3 size: 21 residues. Written as DNA, the CDR3 is TGTGCAAGTCGCTTAGCGTTGGGGGGACTAGCGGGAGGAATCCCGGCCTACGAGCAGTACTTC. This translates into CASRLALGGLAGGIPAYEQYF.

Only a few counts were recorded for this clone. Other nucleotide sequences in the sample specify the same CDR3. The rearrangement joins TRBV7-2 to TRBJ2-5; D might be TRBD2 (7 bases). The V and J ends lost 3 bases and 1 base respectively, with 24 bases between them. Germline V gene lookup returns CDR1 SGHTA and CDR2 FQGNSA. CDR3 size: 19 residues. The CDR3 sequence is CASSLGPGGAGARQETQYF. Written as DNA, the CDR3 is TGTGCCAGCAGCTTGGGGCCCGGGGGTGCGGGGGCCCGCCAAGAGACCCAGTACTTC.

This rearrangement joins TRBV5-6 to TRBJ2-3, with 8 bases lining up with TRBD2. Germline loops: CDR1 SGHDT, CDR2 YYEEEE. The CDR3 runs to 16 residues. V lost 2 bases to trimming and J lost 0 bases; unmatched junction nucleotides: 5. CDR3 coding DNA: TGTGCCAGCAGCTTCACTAGCGGTTCTAGCACAGATACGCAGTATTTT. As protein: CASSFTSGSSTDTQYF. Full variable domain (remainder filled in from reference TRBV5-6 and TRBJ2-3): DAGVTQSPTHLIKTRGQQVTLRCSPKSGHDTVSWYQQALGQGPQFIFQYYEEEERQRGNFPDRFSGHQFPNYSSELNVNALLLGDSALYLCASSFTSGSSTDTQYFGPGTRLTVL.

This clone came up once. The chain has TRBV4-3 and TRBJ1-2; D possibly corresponds to TRBD1 (5 bases). Germline V lookup: CDR1 LGHNA, CDR2 YSLEER. CDR3 length: 15 residues. Trimming stripped 0 bases from V and 8 bases from J, with 16 bases between. The CDR3 sequence is CASSQESGPDGGYTF. The CDR3 DNA follows: TGCGCCAGCAGCCAAGAGTCAGGGCCCGATGGAGGCTACACCTTC.

This clone was recorded once. The rearrangement uses TRBV18 and TRBJ1-2, with D uncertain. This CDR3 contains 14 residues. The V gene lost 3 bases and the J gene lost 6 bases, with 14 bases spanning the gap. CDR1 and CDR2 from the germline V gene are KGHSH and LQKENI. CDR3 nucleotides: TGTGCCAGCTCACCGAGTCGGGCCACTGATGGCTACACCTTC. Protein sequence: CASSPSRATDGYTF.

The rearrangement joins TRBV19 to TRBJ1-1; D not certain. The CDR3 has 13 residues. The V gene's germline CDR1 is LNHDA and CDR2 SQIVND (reference sequence). Trimming took 3 bases from V and 0 from J, leaving 5 bases between them. This chain's CDR3 is CASSISMNTEAFF. Here the CDR3 DNA reads TGTGCCAGTAGTATTTCGATGAACACTGAAGCTTTCTTT.

The rearrangement joins TRBV19 to TRBJ1-2; 8 bases align to TRBD1. CDR1 and CDR2 (germline): LNHDA, SQIVND (reference sequence). This CDR3 is 14 amino acids long. J gave up 5 bases and V 6 bases, and 8 bases lay outside the gene matches. CDR3 nucleotide sequence: TGTGCCAGTAGCCCAACCGGGACAGGATATGGCTACACCTTC. Amino acid sequence: CASSPTGTGYGYTF.

The V call is TRBV5-1, the J call TRBJ2-2; D gene unclear. Trimming stripped 0 bases from V and 8 bases from J, with 8 bases between. This CDR3 is built from 13 residues. CDR1 SGHRS and CDR2 YFSETQ come from the germline V gene. CDR3 coding DNA: TGCGCCAGCAGCTTGGCCCCGAGTGGGGAGCTGTTTTTT. Translating it yields CASSLAPSGELFF.

The J gene is TRBJ2-7, the V gene TRBV18, with 13 bases fitting TRBD2. Germline V gene data show CDR1 as KGHSH and CDR2 as LQKENI. The J segment lost 1 base and the V segment lost 0 bases, leaving 0 bases of the junction unmatched. The CDR3 loop spans 16 amino acids. The CDR3 spells CASSPPGLAGSYEQYF. In nucleotides, the CDR3 is TGTGCCAGCTCACCACCGGGACTAGCGGGGTCCTACGAGCAGTACTTC.

This chain joins TRBV19 and TRBJ2-6, with 7 positions matching TRBD1. The CDR3 runs 13 residues. V dropped 10 bases and J dropped 2; count of bases not matched to a gene: 2. The germline V gene has CDR1 LNHDA and CDR2 SQIVND (reference sequence). The CDR3 reads CATRGPGANVLTF. CDR3 bases: TGTGCCACAAGGGGGCCTGGGGCCAACGTCCTGACTTTC. The complete variable domain, with remaining parts taken from reference TRBV19 and TRBJ2-6, reads DGGITQSPKYLFRKEGQNVTLSCEQNLNHDAMYWYRQDPGQGLRLIYYSQIVNDFQKGDIAEGYSVSREKKESFPLTVTSAQKNPTAFYLCATRGPGANVLTFGAGSRLTVL.

This clone appeared a single time. This sequence joins TRBV9 and TRBJ2-5; D unresolved. Germline V CDR1 and CDR2: SGDLS, YYNGEE. V lost 0 bases, J lost 2 bases, and 8 bases lay in between. The CDR3 loop spans 14 amino acids. The CDR3 loop is CASSVAPGQETQYF. Written as DNA, the CDR3 is TGTGCCAGCAGCGTAGCCCCAGGTCAAGAGACCCAGTACTTC. The variable domain in full, completed from reference TRBV9 and TRBJ2-5, reads DSGVTQTPKHLITATGQRVTLRCSPRSGDLSVYWYQQSLDQGLQFLIQYYNGEERAKGNILERFSAQQFPDLHSELNLSSLELGDSALYFCASSVAPGQETQYFGPGTRLLVL.

The chain links TRBV5-1 to TRBJ1-3; D unresolved. V lost 5 bases and J lost 0, with 6 bases in between. Germline CDR1 and CDR2: SGHRS and YFSETQ. This CDR3 has 13 residues. The CDR3 nucleotides are TGCGCCAGCAGGAGGAGCTCTGGAAACACCATATATTTT. Encoded protein: CASRRSSGNTIYF.